This passage covers 12 T cell receptor beta chains from one sample sequenced in a study of control samples from healthy donors and cancer patients (dated by TCRdb to about 2020). The receptor library was made with the immunoSEQ multiplex PCR assay. TCRdb provides this immuneACCESS table in a form limited to in-frame rearrangements. Some clones are lacking; in checked studies, under half of them reflect an unresolved V gene, and why the rest are absent is not known. In this sample the table shows under 300,000 clones, roughly four fifths of which occur a single time. 10% to 15% of the sample comes from the top ten. Sequences were obtained from PBMCs. These receptors all stem from a woman aged 60-70 years with lung cancer.

The chain joins TRBV28 to TRBJ2-7; D is undetermined. The germline gives CDR1 MDHEN, CDR2 SYDVKM. Trimming removed 4 bases at V and 4 bases at J, with 8 bases between. The CDR3 is 12 amino acids. CDR3 sequence reads: CASSSVTYEQYF. CDR3 bases: TGTGCCAGCAGTTCAGTTACGTACGAGCAGTACTTC.

The V and J genes are TRBV18 and TRBJ2-5, with 9 bases identical to TRBD1. Germline lookup yields CDR1 KGHSH and CDR2 LQKENI. J lost 5 bases, V lost 5 bases, and 9 bases had no gene match. The CDR3 contains 15 residues. The CDR3 here is CASSNGDRAGETQYF. In DNA, the CDR3 is TGTGCCAGCTCAAATGGGGACAGGGCAGGCGAGACCCAGTACTTC.

In regard to this clone: Other DNA sequences in the same sample also yield this CDR3. The chain carries TRBV28 and TRBJ2-7, with D possibly matching TRBD1 (5 bases). V was cut by 5 bases and J by 1 base, with 6 bases left in between. Germline CDR1 is MDHEN and CDR2 is SYDVKM. The CDR3 has 12 amino acids. CDR3 nucleotides: TGTGCCAGCAGTCAGGGTTCCTACGAGCAGTACTTC. This translates into CASSQGSYEQYF. The full variable domain, with the rest looked up from reference TRBV28 and TRBJ2-7, is DVKVTQSSRYLVKRTGEKVFLECVQDMDHENMFWYRQDPGLGLRLIYFSYDVKMKEKGDIPEGYSVSREKKERFSLILESASTNQTSMYLCASSQGSYEQYFGPGTRLTVT.

The chain couples TRBV5-1 to TRBJ2-7; 7 nucleotides line up with TRBD1. CDR3 length: 15 residues. Trimming removed 4 bases from V and 4 bases from J; junction bases left unmatched: 11. The germline gives CDR1 SGHRS, CDR2 YFSETQ. The CDR3 region has the DNA TGCGCCAGCAGCACCAGACAGGGTGGGACATACGAGCAGTACTTC. It is translated as CASSTRQGGTYEQYF. The full variable domain, in which reference TRBV5-1 and TRBJ2-7 provide the parts outside the CDR3, is KAGVTQTPRYLIKTRGQQVTLSCSPISGHRSVSWYQQTPGQGLQFLFEYFSETQRNKGNFPGRFSGRQFSNSRSEMNVSTLELGDSALYLCASSTRQGGTYEQYFGPGTRLTVT.

The CDR3, as DNA: TGTGCCATCAGGGGAGGAGCGGGAGGGAGCTCCTACAATGAGCAGTTCTTC. It is translated as CAIRGGAGGSSYNEQFF. The chain uses TRBV10-3 and TRBJ2-1, with 10 bases lining up with TRBD2. Per the germline V gene, CDR1 is ENHRY and CDR2 is SYGVKD. The CDR3 is made up of 17 amino acids. V shed 6 bases and J 0 bases; nucleotides not matched to a gene: 8.

J is TRBJ2-3 and V is TRBV10-3, with 8 bases fitting TRBD1. The germline CDR1 and CDR2 sequences are ENHRY and SYGVKD. J was trimmed by 6 bases and V by 3 bases; bases with no gene match: 8. The CDR3 runs 15 residues. The CDR3 bases are TGTGCCATCAGTGACGGGACAGGCGGGGTGGATACGCAGTATTTT. Translating it yields CAISDGTGGVDTQYF.

The chain carries TRBV5-1 and TRBJ1-5, with D possibly matching TRBD1 (5 bases). In germline, CDR1 is SGHRS, CDR2 YFSETQ. Deletions cut 3 bases from V and 4 bases from J, with 11 bases between. CDR3 length: 14 residues. The chain's CDR3 is CASSWGPGNQPQHF. In DNA form, the CDR3 reads TGCGCCAGCAGCTGGGGACCAGGAAATCAGCCCCAGCATTTT.

Remarks on this clone: Other DNA sequences within the sample encode an identical CDR3. V usage is TRBV9 and J usage is TRBJ1-1, with no clear D. V was shortened by 2 bases and J by 1 base, with 9 bases between the two germline ends. Germline-derived CDR1 and CDR2 are SGDLS and YYNGEE. The CDR3 is 14 amino acids. For the CDR3, the DNA is TGTGCCAGCAGCGTGGGCGGAGAGAACACTGAAGCTTTCTTT. The encoded protein is CASSVGGENTEAFF.

This clone was seen a handful of times. Here the CDR3 DNA reads TGCGCCAGCAGCTTCACGGACAGCACCTACAATGAGCAGTTCTTC. Encoded protein: CASSFTDSTYNEQFF. The chain carries TRBV5-1 and TRBJ2-1, with a tentative D call TRBD1 (6 bases). V gave up 2 bases and J gave up 2 bases, with 11 bases separating them. From germline, CDR1 is SGHRS and CDR2 YFSETQ. The CDR3 loop spans 15 amino acids.

This clone was counted only a few times. The rearrangement joins TRBV3-1 (or the pseudogene TRBV3-2) to TRBJ2-7; no clear D gene. CDR3 size: 14 residues. Germline loops: CDR1 LGHDT, CDR2 YNNKEL (reference sequence). V dropped 7 bases and J dropped 5 bases, with 18 bases sitting between them. The CDR3 protein is CASTRAPFSNEQYF. CDR3 bases: TGTGCCAGCACCCGAGCCCCATTTAGCAACGAGCAGTACTTC.

J is TRBJ2-7 and V is TRBV6-5; a weak D match, TRBD1 (5 bases). Germline V lookup: CDR1 MNHEY, CDR2 SVGAGI. There are 15 residues in the CDR3. With 0 bases removed from V and 0 bases from J, the gap between germline ends came to 9 bases. The CDR3 sequence: CASSYSFRASYEQYF. The CDR3 DNA follows: TGTGCCAGCAGTTACTCATTCAGGGCCTCCTACGAGCAGTACTTC.

The chain uses TRBV19 and TRBJ2-7; 10 bases align to TRBD1. Germline CDR1 reads LNHDA; CDR2 reads SQIVND (reference sequence). The CDR3 totals 14 residues. After removal of 3 bases from V and 7 bases from J, the junction contained 6 bases not matched to a gene. The CDR3 bases are TGTGCCAGTAGTATGGGGACAGGGGAGCGGGAGCAGTACTTC. Translation: CASSMGTGEREQYF.